The 19 T cell receptor beta chains below all came from one sample that was sequenced in a study of T cells in Graves' hyperthyroidism and ophthalmopathy. Amplified TCR beta CDR3 regions came from RNA transcripts. The TCR CDR3 was amplified in a first-round RT-PCR using the HTBI primer set. TCRdb independently ran MiXCR on the multiplex PCR reads; one entry per CDR3 protein. The table lists about 640,000 distinct CDR3 sequences, roughly 20% of them singletons. Sequencing used blood. Source of these receptors: a man younger than 45 with Graves' ophthalmopathy.

DNA for the CDR3: TGTGCCAGCAGCTTAAGGTTAACCCTCTCCTACAATGAGCAGTTCTTC. This codes for CASSLRLTLSYNEQFF. This chain connects TRBV7-8 to TRBJ2-1, with D uncertain. Germline CDR1 SGHVS, CDR2 FQNEAQ. The V end lost 2 bases, the J end lost 0 bases, and 11 bases lay between the germline ends. The CDR3 consists of 16 residues.

This clonotype turned up a few times. The V call is TRBV30, the J call TRBJ1-1; the D gene is possibly TRBD1 (5 bases). Germline V CDR1 and CDR2: GTSNPN, SVGIG (reference sequence). Trimming left V 0 bases short and J 9 bases short, with 11 bases between. The CDR3 runs to 12 residues. Here the CDR3 DNA reads TGTGCCTGGAGTGTGGGGCAGGCTAAAGCTTTCTTT. Its translation is CAWSVGQAKAFF.

The chain combines TRBV28 with TRBJ2-7, with 8 bases identical to TRBD2. The CDR3 is 15 residues long. Germline lookup yields CDR1 MDHEN and CDR2 SYDVKM. The junction had 11 bases not matched to a gene; V was cut back by 5 bases and J by 5 bases. The DNA for the CDR3 is TGTGCCAGCAGTGCACCGAGCGGGAGTTGGAACGAGCAGTACTTC. It translates to CASSAPSGSWNEQYF.

This clonotype was counted at least ten times. CDR3: CASSGGRSTDTQYF. The CDR3 nucleotides read TGTGCCAGCAGTGGGGGCAGAAGCACAGATACGCAGTATTTT. The chain couples TRBV28 to TRBJ2-3, with D possibly TRBD1 on 6 matching bases. Germline CDR1 MDHEN, CDR2 SYDVKM. Trimming cost V 5 bases and J 0 bases, with 9 bases left between them. The CDR3 length is 14 residues.

J is TRBJ1-6 and V is TRBV3-1; 7 nucleotides agree with TRBD1. Germline assignment: CDR1 LGHDT and CDR2 YNNKEL (reference sequence). After removal of 4 bases from V and 13 bases from J, the junction contained 7 bases not matched to a gene. This CDR3 has 13 amino acids. The CDR3 region is CASSPDRARPLHF. The CDR3 DNA reads as TGTGCCAGCAGCCCCGACAGGGCCCGGCCCCTCCACTTT.

The rearrangement uses TRBV28 and TRBJ2-2, with D perhaps assigned TRBD1 or TRBD2 (5 bases each). The germline V gene has CDR1 MDHEN and CDR2 SYDVKM. V was trimmed by 2 bases and J by 6 bases, leaving 10 bases between them. The CDR3 totals 14 residues. CDR3 region: CASSLSRDAGELFF. In nucleotides, the CDR3 is TGTGCCAGCAGTTTAAGCAGGGACGCCGGGGAGCTGTTTTTT. Supplemented by reference TRBV28 and TRBJ2-2, the full variable domain reads DVKVTQSSRYLVKRTGEKVFLECVQDMDHENMFWYRQDPGLGLRLIYFSYDVKMKEKGDIPEGYSVSREKKERFSLILESASTNQTSMYLCASSLSRDAGELFFGEGSRLTVL.

In its sample, this clonotype was seen a few times. The chain couples TRBV29-1 to TRBJ2-1, with 8 positions matching TRBD1. After removal of 7 bases from V and 4 bases from J, the junction contained 3 bases not matched to a gene. Germline-derived CDR1 and CDR2 are SQVTM and ANQGSEA. This CDR3 has 12 residues. Here the CDR3 reads CSAWTGYNEQFF. Here the CDR3 DNA reads TGCAGCGCCTGGACAGGGTACAATGAGCAGTTCTTC.

This clonotype occurred a few times. The J gene is TRBJ2-1, the V gene TRBV6-6; no clear D gene. CDR3 size: 16 residues. With 0 bases removed from V and 3 bases from J, the gap between germline ends came to 12 bases. Germline V gene data show CDR1 as MNHNY and CDR2 as SVGAGI (reference sequence). The CDR3: CASSYSRRKVYNEQFF. The CDR3 DNA is TGTGCCAGCAGTTACTCTCGCAGGAAGGTCTACAATGAGCAGTTCTTC.

The V and J genes are TRBV6-1 and TRBJ2-3, with 7 bases fitting TRBD1. Trimming took 4 bases from V and 2 from J; bases not matched to a gene: 3. This CDR3 contains 14 residues. CDR1 MNHNS and CDR2 SASEGT come from the germline V gene. CDR3 protein: CASSVTGDTDTQYF. The CDR3 nucleotides read TGTGCCAGCAGTGTAACAGGGGACACAGATACGCAGTATTTT.

This chain uses TRBV7-8 with TRBJ2-7, with a weak D call TRBD1 (5 bases). The CDR3 length is 14 residues. Germline V lookup: CDR1 SGHVS, CDR2 FQNEAQ. V was trimmed by 1 base and J by 1 base, leaving 8 bases between them. The CDR3 sequence is CASSLGTQSYEQYF. The CDR3 nucleotides are TGTGCCAGCAGCTTAGGGACACAATCCTACGAGCAGTACTTC.

The chain couples TRBV28 to TRBJ2-7; TRBD1 matches 8 bases. Germline values: CDR1 MDHEN, CDR2 SYDVKM. The CDR3 length is 14 residues. J lost 4 bases, V lost 6 bases, and 8 bases had no gene match. The CDR3 nucleotides read TGTGCCAGCAGGATACGACAGGGGACTTACGAGCAGTACTTC. It yields the protein CASRIRQGTYEQYF.

This clonotype has only a few counts. The junction departs from the called germline gene at one end, perhaps through a read error. The chain employs TRBV28 and TRBJ2-7; 10 positions match TRBD2. Looked up from germline, CDR1 is MDHEN and CDR2 is SYDVKM. The CDR3 runs to 18 residues. The CDR3 loop reads CVSSTGGGLLAGAYEQYF. The CDR3 bases are TGTGTCAGCAGTACCGGCGGTGGACTTCTAGCGGGGGCCTACGAGCAGTACTTC.

The gene calls are TRBV28 and TRBJ2-1; D is uncertain. This CDR3 region has 14 residues. Per germline, CDR1 MDHEN and CDR2 SYDVKM. V gave up 3 bases and J gave up 9 bases, with 15 bases separating them. The CDR3 sequence: CASSFRIQSGEQFF. The CDR3 coding sequence is TGTGCCAGCAGTTTCCGGATCCAATCCGGTGAGCAGTTCTTC.

The rearrangement joins TRBV20-1 to TRBJ2-1, with 8 bases aligning to TRBD2. The J segment lost 3 bases and the V segment lost 6 bases, leaving 16 bases of the junction unmatched. Germline lookup yields CDR1 DFQATT and CDR2 SNEGSKA (reference sequence). This CDR3 contains 17 residues. The CDR3 region is CSAGVGGRPNSYNEQFF. The CDR3 DNA reads as TGCAGTGCCGGGGTGGGCGGGAGGCCAAATAGCTACAATGAGCAGTTCTTC.

The chain uses TRBV20-1 and TRBJ1-1; D not certain. There are 18 residues in the CDR3. Looked up from germline, CDR1 is DFQATT and CDR2 is SNEGSKA (reference sequence). Trimming removed 1 base at V and 1 base at J, with 22 bases between. The CDR3: CSARASDSLNDKNTEAFF. Here the CDR3 DNA reads TGCAGTGCTAGAGCCTCCGATTCCCTGAATGATAAGAACACTGAAGCTTTCTTT.

The chain has TRBV20-1 and TRBJ2-6, with D perhaps TRBD1 (6 bases). The CDR3 totals 13 residues. Germline CDR1 DFQATT, CDR2 SNEGSKA (reference sequence). V was cut by 5 bases and J by 2 bases, with 7 bases left in between. As DNA, the CDR3 is TGCAGTGCTGAGGGGGCTGGGGCCAACGTCCTGACTTTC. Its translation is CSAEGAGANVLTF.

The genes are TRBV27 and TRBJ2-6; TRBD2 aligns across 7 bases. The germline V gene has CDR1 MNHEY and CDR2 SMNVEV (reference sequence). The junction had 8 bases not matched to a gene; V was cut back by 2 bases and J by 1 base. The CDR3 sequence is 18 residues long. Written as DNA, the CDR3 is TGTGCCAGCAGTTTAAGGGGACTAAAGAATTCTGGGGCCAACGTCCTGACTTTC. The encoded protein is CASSLRGLKNSGANVLTF. The full variable domain, with the rest looked up from reference TRBV27 and TRBJ2-6, is EAQVTQNPRYLITVTGKKLTVTCSQNMNHEYMSWYRQDPGLGLRQIYYSMNVEVTDKGDVPEGYKVSRKEKRNFPLILESPSPNQTSLYFCASSLRGLKNSGANVLTFGAGSRLTVL.

CDR3 sequence: CASGLTANEQFF. The CDR3 coding sequence is TGTGCTAGTGGTTTGACCGCGAATGAGCAGTTCTTC. This sequence joins TRBV12-5 and TRBJ2-1; D is ambiguous. CDR1 and CDR2 from the germline V gene are LGHNT and FRNRAP. This CDR3 is built from 12 residues. V was clipped by 2 bases and J by 7 bases, with 6 bases between them. Full variable domain (rest looked up from reference TRBV12-5 and TRBJ2-1): DARVTQTPRHKVTEMGQEVTMRCQPILGHNTVFWYRQTMMQGLELLAYFRNRAPLDDSGMPKDRFSAEMPDATLATLKIQPSEPRDSAVYFCASGLTANEQFFGPGTRLTVL.

This clonotype showed up many times. This chain connects TRBV11-1 to TRBJ2-7, with 9 positions matching TRBD1. V lost 5 bases, J lost 1 base, and 9 bases stayed unmatched. Germline assignment: CDR1 SGHAT and CDR2 FQDESV (reference sequence). The CDR3 covers 16 residues. The CDR3 here is CASSTLDRGTSYEQYF. The CDR3 DNA is TGTGCCAGCAGCACCCTCGACAGGGGGACATCCTACGAGCAGTACTTC. Together with reference TRBV11-1 and TRBJ2-7, the CDR3 gives the full variable domain: EAEVAQSPRYKITEKSQAVAFWCDPISGHATLYWYRQILGQGPELLVQFQDESVVDDSQLPKDRFSAERLKGVDSTLKIQPAELGDSAMYLCASSTLDRGTSYEQYFGPGTRLTVT.